The sequence of this T cell receptor (beta chain) was determined in a study of glioma-infiltrating T cells after dendritic cell vaccination. In the study overall: Dendritic cells derived from monocytes and pulsed with autologous tumor lysate formed the vaccine.

Here immunoSEQ multiplex PCR was the method, and the copy in TCRdb shows in-frame clones only, minus some. The sample contains 93,000 or so clones, around three quarters of which appear only once. The germline V gene encodes CDR1 MNHEY and CDR2 SVGAGI. After removal of 6 bases from V and 5 bases from J, the junction contained 5 bases not matched to a gene. The CDR3 length is 15 residues. The sample was blood, taken before dendritic cell vaccination. The receptor's source is a human donor with glioblastoma. The chain combines TRBV6-5 with TRBJ1-5; 12 nucleotides agree with TRBD1. The CDR3 loop is CASSLGTGGYQPQHF. CDR3 DNA: TGTGCCAGCAGCCTAGGGACAGGGGGCTATCAGCCCCAGCATTTT.